A selection of T cell receptor beta chains follows, all from one sample in a study of technical replicates of blood from four donors. Libraries were prepared by immunoSEQ multiplex PCR; TCRdb keeps only in-frame clonotypes and omits some of them. The sample contains just over 60,000 clones, 70% to 90% of which appear only once. The specimen was PBMCs. These receptors all come from a human donor in good health. Some clones in this sample may be carry-over from other donors' samples. Each CDR3 is given with its conserved first and last residue. Fields, in order: D gene, V gene, J gene, clone size, CDR3 DNA, CDR3 protein. D genes are given only for firm matches. Clone size is stated in some rows and not others, as once, few, many or a class when expanded.

-	TRBV6-5	TRBJ2-1	-	TGTGCCAGCAGTTACGGGGGAGGAGCCTACAATGAGCAGTTCTTC	CASSYGGGAYNEQFF
TRBD1	TRBV7-2	TRBJ2-3	-	TGTGCCAGCAGCTACACCGGGACAGGGAACACTGATACGCAGTATTTT	CASSYTGTGNTDTQYF
TRBD1	TRBV9	TRBJ1-2	few	TGTGCCAGCAGCGCCCAGGACAGGGTCCGTGGCTACACCTTC	CASSAQDRVRGYTF
-	TRBV27	TRBJ1-5	-	TGTGCCAGCAGTACGGACATCCGGGAGAGCAATCAGCCCCAGCATTTT	CASSTDIRESNQPQHF
TRBD2	TRBV2	TRBJ2-3	few	TGTGCCAGCAGCAGAATCCGGACTAGCGGGAGGACTAGCACAGATACGCAGTATTTT	CASSRIRTSGRTSTDTQYF
TRBD2	TRBV4-3	TRBJ2-7	-	TGCGCCAGCAGCCAATCGGCTAGCGGGAGTCCCTACGAGCAGTACTTC	CASSQSASGSPYEQYF
-	TRBV6-4	TRBJ1-5	once	TGTGCCAGCAGTGACTCCTATCCGAACGGGCCCCAGCATTTT	CASSDSYPNGPQHF
TRBD2	TRBV29-1	TRBJ2-1	-	TGCAGCGTTATGGGGCTAGCGGGAGCCTACAATGAGCAGTTCTTC	CSVMGLAGAYNEQFF
TRBD2	TRBV30	TRBJ2-7	-	TGTGCCTGCCGGACGGGAAGCGGGATCTACGAGCAGTACTTC	CACRTGSGIYEQYF
-	TRBV29-1	TRBJ2-1	-	TGCAGCCCCAGGGTAAGGCTCCCGGGACACTGGTACAATGAGCAGTTCTTC	CSPRVRLPGHWYNEQFF
TRBD2	TRBV5-1	TRBJ2-1	medium-sized	TGCGCCAGCAGTTCGAGCGGGGGTTACAATGAGCAGTTCTTC	CASSSSGGYNEQFF
-	TRBV7-2	TRBJ2-3	-	TGTGCCAGCAGCTCCCCTCCGCAGTATACGCAGTATTTT	CASSSPPQYTQYF
-	TRBV4-2	TRBJ1-1	-	TGTGCCAGCAGCCAAGATACATCGAACACTGAAGCTTTCTTT	CASSQDTSNTEAFF
-	TRBV5-4	TRBJ2-5	-	TGTGCCAGCAGCCTGGGACTTCAGGAGACCCAGTACTTC	CASSLGLQETQYF
-	TRBV5-4	TRBJ2-2	-	TGTGCCAGCAGCTTGGACCAGGGCCCCCGGGAGCTGTTTTTT	CASSLDQGPRELFF
-	TRBV6-5	TRBJ2-3	-	TGTGCCAGCACCAACCCCCAGTCAGATACGCAGTATTTT	CASTNPQSDTQYF
TRBD2	TRBV4-2	TRBJ2-1	-	TGTGCCAGCAGCTCGTCGTGGGAGGGGTCCAATGAGCAGTTCTTC	CASSSSWEGSNEQFF
-	TRBV6-5	TRBJ2-2	-	TGTGCCAGCAGTTACTATGCGGGCGGGACCGGGGAGCTGTTTTTT	CASSYYAGGTGELFF
-	TRBV30	TRBJ2-5	-	TGTGCCTGGAGTCCGGGAACGGAGACCCAGTACTTC	CAWSPGTETQYF
TRBD2	TRBV7-2	TRBJ2-2	-	TGTGCCAGCAGCTTAAGGGCCGGGCCTAGCGGGAAGTCCGGGGAGCTGTTTTTT	CASSLRAGPSGKSGELFF
-	TRBV5-8	TRBJ2-7	once	TGTGCCAGCAGCTTGGAGCCAGGGCCCTACGAGCAGTACTTC	CASSLEPGPYEQYF
-	TRBV5-1	TRBJ2-3	-	TGCGCCAGCAGCTCCCGGCAGGGCAACACAGATACGCAGTATTTT	CASSSRQGNTDTQYF
-	TRBV7-2	TRBJ2-1	-	TGTGCCAGCAGCTCCCGTGGGGGCGACAATGAGCAGTTCTTC	CASSSRGGDNEQFF
-	TRBV18	TRBJ2-5	-	TGTGCCAGCTCATCCCGACTAGGACCAGAGACCCAGTACTTC	CASSSRLGPETQYF
-	TRBV9	TRBJ2-5	few	TGTGCCAGCAGCGTAGGGGGGCGGGAGACCCAGTACTTC	CASSVGGRETQYF
-	TRBV7-8	TRBJ1-1	few	TGTGCCAGCAACCGTATACAGGGGAACACTGAAGCTTTCTTT	CASNRIQGNTEAFF
-	TRBV7-3	TRBJ1-1	-	TGTGCCAGCAGCCCAGGGGCCGGGAACACTGAAGCTTTCTTT	CASSPGAGNTEAFF
TRBD1	TRBV11-2	TRBJ2-7	-	TGTGCCAGCAGCTCCCCCGGGACAGGGGATATATACGAGCAGTACTTC	CASSSPGTGDIYEQYF
TRBD2	TRBV5-4	TRBJ2-3	-	TGTGCCAGCAGCCCTAGCGGAGCTAGCACAGATACGCAGTATTTT	CASSPSGASTDTQYF
-	TRBV7-3	TRBJ2-3	once	TGTGCCAGCAGCTTGCTAGCGATTAACACAGATACGCAGTATTTT	CASSLLAINTDTQYF
-	TRBV30	TRBJ2-2	-	TGTGCCTGGGACGGGATGAACACCGGGGAGCTGTTTTTT	CAWDGMNTGELFF
-	TRBV6-6	TRBJ1-1	-	TGTGCCAGCAGAAACAGCAGATCCAACACTGAAGCTTTCTTT	CASRNSRSNTEAFF
TRBD1	TRBV6-6	TRBJ1-5	-	TGTGCCAGCAGTACAGGGGCCCAGCCCCAGCATTTT	CASSTGAQPQHF
-	TRBV20-1	TRBJ1-2	-	TGCAGTGCTAGAGATCAAAGGGGGAACACCTTC	CSARDQRGNTF
-	TRBV15	TRBJ2-1	-	TGTGCCACCAGCAGAGAATCCCCACCAGGAGGCGAGCAGTTCTTC	CATSRESPPGGEQFF
-	TRBV30	TRBJ1-1	-	TGTGCCTGGAGTGACACCCTTGAAGCTTTCTTT	CAWSDTLEAFF
-	TRBV7-9	TRBJ1-2	-	TGTGCCAGCAGCCCACCGGTTAGGGAGGGCTATGGCTACACCTTC	CASSPPVREGYGYTF
-	TRBV28	TRBJ2-1	-	TGTGCCAGCAGTTTATTCTCGACCGGGACCTACAATGAGCAGTTCTTC	CASSLFSTGTYNEQFF
-	TRBV18	TRBJ1-1	-	TGTGCCAGCTCACCAGGACAAACAACGCCAGCTTTCTTT	CASSPGQTTPAFF
TRBD1	TRBV25-1	TRBJ2-5	-	TGTGCCAGCAGTCCGCGGGACAGGGGTTTGCAAGAGACCCAGTACTTC	CASSPRDRGLQETQYF
-	TRBV7-9	TRBJ1-1	-	TGTGCCAGCAGCTTAGGGGTCTGGGCTGATCGAACTGAAGCTTTCTTT	CASSLGVWADRTEAFF
-	TRBV4-1	TRBJ1-5	-	TGCGCCAGCAGCCAAGAGGGAGGGATCTGGAGCAATCAGCCCCAGCATTTT	CASSQEGGIWSNQPQHF
-	TRBV7-6	TRBJ2-2	-	TGTGCCAGCAGCTTAGCAGGAAGGGGCCCCGGGGAGCTGTTTTTT	CASSLAGRGPGELFF
-	TRBV9	TRBJ1-1	few	TGTGCCAGCAGCGTAGGTTCATCGAACACTGAAGCTTTCTTT	CASSVGSSNTEAFF
TRBD1	TRBV5-1	TRBJ1-1	-	TGCGCCAGCAGCTTGTACAGGGGGAACACTGAAGCTTTCTTT	CASSLYRGNTEAFF